The clone carrying this T cell receptor beta chain has only one observation. V shed 3 bases and J shed 6 bases, with 6 bases lying between them. The CDR3 contains 11 residues. Germline V CDR1 and CDR2: DFQATT, SNEGSKA (reference sequence). The data belong to a study of blood T cell repertoires in COVID-19. On the study more broadly: Italy, Spain and the United States were the sources of the convalescent and acute COVID-19 samples. The analysed material was cDNA or gDNA that came from T cells, B-cell-depleted T cells, or PBMCs.

Patients in Seattle were enrolled during active infection, then followed longitudinally. In the authors' workflow: Cell counts per sample came from amplifying reference gene primers. This table comes from immunoSEQ multiplex PCR, and its TCRdb copy is limited to in-frame clones, with some not included. V and J calls plus clone size are reproduced from that table; the DNA served to infer D and trimming. The sample gives 270,000 or so clones, roughly 90% of which show up once; 12% is in the top ten. The V gene is TRBV20-1, the J gene TRBJ2-1; D not resolved. This receptor was obtained from a woman in her 30s with COVID-19, enrolled during active disease. The sample consisted of peripheral blood. The CDR3 spells CSARESNEQFF. The CDR3 bases are TGCAGTGCTAGGGAGTCCAATGAGCAGTTCTTC.